A single T cell receptor (beta chain) is shown here with its context. Source study methods: Amplified reference gene primers provided the basis for estimating nucleated cell counts. Measured with immunoSEQ multiplex PCR; TCRdb has only the in-frame clones, and not every one. The V and J calls and clone size are taken from that table; D and trimming were inferred from the DNA. The sample consists of about 140,000 clones, 78% of them appearing once. This CDR3 is built from 14 residues. Germline V gene sequence: CDR1 SEHNR, CDR2 FQNEAQ (reference sequence). V lost 5 bases and J lost 7; bases outside the gene matches: 9. These data originate in a study of blood T cell repertoires in COVID-19. Study information: The United States, Italy and Spain supplied acute and convalescent COVID-19 samples. Nucleic acid was either cDNA or gDNA, and it came from T cells, B-cell-depleted T cells, or PBMCs.

The sequenced sample was peripheral blood. The clonotype comes from a woman aged 55-69 years with acute or convalescent COVID-19. The J gene is TRBJ2-5, the V gene TRBV7-9; 8 bases match TRBD1. The CDR3: CASSPGQGPGTQYF. The CDR3 DNA sequence: TGTGCCAGCAGCCCCGGACAGGGACCGGGGACCCAGTACTTC. The full variable domain, rest sourced from reference TRBV7-9 and TRBJ2-5, is DTGVSQNPRHKITKRGQNVTFRCDPISEHNRLYWYRQTLGQGPEFLTYFQNEAQLEKSRLLSDRFSAERPKGSFSTLEIQRTEQGDSAMYLCASSPGQGPGTQYFGPGTRLLVL.